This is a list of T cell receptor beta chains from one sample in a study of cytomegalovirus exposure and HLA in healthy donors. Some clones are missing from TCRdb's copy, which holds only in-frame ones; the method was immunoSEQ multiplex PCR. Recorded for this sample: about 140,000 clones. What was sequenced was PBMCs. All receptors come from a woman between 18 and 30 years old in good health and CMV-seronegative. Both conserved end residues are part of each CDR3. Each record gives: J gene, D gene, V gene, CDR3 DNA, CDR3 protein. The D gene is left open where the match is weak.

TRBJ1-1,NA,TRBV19,TGTGCCAGTAGTATAGATCATAACACTGAAGCTTTCTTT,CASSIDHNTEAFF
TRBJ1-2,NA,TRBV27,TGTGCCAGCAGTTCAGTTACAGGGTCTTACTATGGCTACACCTTC,CASSSVTGSYYGYTF
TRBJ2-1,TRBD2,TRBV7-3,TGTGCCAGCAGCCCATCTAGCGGGGTTTACAATGAGCAGTTCTTC,CASSPSSGVYNEQFF
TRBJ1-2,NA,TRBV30,TGTGCCTGGAGGAGGGAGGGGTCCCCAGCCTATGGCTACACCTTC,CAWRREGSPAYGYTF
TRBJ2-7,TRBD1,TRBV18,TGTGCCAGCTCACCTTTACCGGGACAGGCCGAGCAGTACTTC,CASSPLPGQAEQYF
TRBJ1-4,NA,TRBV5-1,TGCGCCAGCAGCTTGGTTGGGGGGGACTTCGAAAAACTGTTTTTT,CASSLVGGDFEKLFF
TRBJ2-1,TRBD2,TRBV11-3,TGTGCCAGCAGCGGCCATAGCGGGGTCTCCTACAATGAGCAGTTCTTC,CASSGHSGVSYNEQFF
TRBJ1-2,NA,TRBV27,TGTGCCAGCAGTTTAGGACAGTACTCAGGCTACACCTTC,CASSLGQYSGYTF
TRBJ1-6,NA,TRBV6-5,TGTGCCAGCAGTTACGCAGGGTGGCATAATTCACCCCTCCACTTT,CASSYAGWHNSPLHF
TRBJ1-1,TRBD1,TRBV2,TGTGCCAGCATGAGGGGGCGCGTTGAAGCTTTCTTT,CASMRGRVEAFF
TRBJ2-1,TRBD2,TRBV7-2,TGTGCCAGCAGCTTCGCGGGTCTAGCGGGTGCCGGGGGGAATGAGCAGTTCTTC,CASSFAGLAGAGGNEQFF
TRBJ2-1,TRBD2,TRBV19,TGTGCCAGTAGTACACCCTACCGCTACGGACTAGCGGGAGGTAATGAGCAGTTCTTC,CASSTPYRYGLAGGNEQFF
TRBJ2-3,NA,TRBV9,TGTGCCAGCAGCGTAGACCAGGGGCGAAGCACAGATACGCAGTATTTT,CASSVDQGRSTDTQYF
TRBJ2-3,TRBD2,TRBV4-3,TGCGCCAGCAGCCAAGAGCGGGAGTTAGATACGCAGTATTTT,CASSQERELDTQYF
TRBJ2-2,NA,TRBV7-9,TGTGCCAGCAGCTTCTTTCCGACTCGGGATGGGTCTTTCTCCGGGGAGCTGTTTTTT,CASSFFPTRDGSFSGELFF
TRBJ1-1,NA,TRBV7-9,TGTGCCAGCAGAGTACAGGGCTTCACTGAAGCTTTCTTT,CASRVQGFTEAFF
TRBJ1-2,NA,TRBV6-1,TGTGCCAGTTCACCCGGGATCTTCTATGGCTACACCTTC,CASSPGIFYGYTF
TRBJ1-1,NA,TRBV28,TGTGCCAGCAGTTCATCCGGGAAGAACACTGAAGCTTTCTTT,CASSSSGKNTEAFF
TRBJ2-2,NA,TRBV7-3,TGTGCCAGCAGCCCAAGCGGAAACACCGGGGAGCTGTTTTTT,CASSPSGNTGELFF
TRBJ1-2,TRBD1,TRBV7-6,TGTGCCAGCAGCTTAGTGGCGGGACAGGGTTATGGCTACACCTTC,CASSLVAGQGYGYTF
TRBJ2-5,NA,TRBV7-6,TGTGCCAGCAGCTTAGCGGGTGGCGGGAAAGGGGCAGAGACCCAGTACTTC,CASSLAGGGKGAETQYF
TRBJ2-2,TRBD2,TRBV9,TGTGCCAGCAGCGTTTTCGGCGGGGGGGACACCGGGGAGCTGTTTTTT,CASSVFGGGDTGELFF
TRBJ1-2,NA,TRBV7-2,TGTGCCAGCAGCTTAAGCCTTTCAGGGTCCAATCACTATGGCTACACCTTC,CASSLSLSGSNHYGYTF
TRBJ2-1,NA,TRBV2,TGTGCCAGCGTTAAGGGGTTGGCAATAGAGAATGAGCAGTTCTTC,CASVKGLAIENEQFF
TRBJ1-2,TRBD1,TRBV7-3,TGTGCCAGCAGCTTAGAGGCGGGACAGGGCAGTGGCTACACCTTC,CASSLEAGQGSGYTF
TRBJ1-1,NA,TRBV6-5,TGTGCCAGCAGTTACTCGGCCCAGGGCAGAGCTTTCTTT,CASSYSAQGRAFF
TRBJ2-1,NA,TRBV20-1,TGCAGTGCTAGACCCGACAATGAGCAGTTCTTC,CSARPDNEQFF
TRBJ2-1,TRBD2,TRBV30,TGTGCCTGGAGTACCGGCGGGGGCTCCTACAATGAGCAGTTCTTC,CAWSTGGGSYNEQFF
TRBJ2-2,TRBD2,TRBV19,TGTGCCAGTAGTCAACGAAAGCGGGATTCGAACACCGGGGAGCTGTTTTTT,CASSQRKRDSNTGELFF
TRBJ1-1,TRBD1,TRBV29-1,TGCAGCGTCCGGGACAGTACCGTCGCTTTCTTT,CSVRDSTVAFF
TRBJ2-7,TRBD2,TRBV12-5,TGTGCTAGTGGGTCCGGGACTAGCGGGAGGTACGAGCAGTACTTC,CASGSGTSGRYEQYF